These 20 T cell receptor beta chains were all obtained from the same sample, sequenced in a study of blood T cells in healthy people across ages. Through a sample-barcoded 5' primer and a J-beta primer mix, a second PCR was run for about 6 to 11 cycles. One entry per CDR3 protein, called by TCRdb with MiXCR from the 5' RACE reads. The sample has 1.5 million to 2 million distinct CDR3 sequences, about 49% seen once. Sample: blood. The receptor set was obtained from a middle-aged woman in good health.

CDR3 amino acids: CASSLAGTFGDGYTF. CDR3 sequence (DNA): TGTGCCAGCAGTTTAGCCGGGACCTTTGGGGATGGCTACACCTTC. The chain uses TRBV12-3 or TRBV12-4 and TRBJ1-2, with D maybe TRBD1 (5 bases). This CDR3 has 15 residues. Trimming took 0 bases from V and 6 from J, leaving 14 bases between them.

In this sample, this clonotype turned up once. The chain combines TRBV4-1 with TRBJ2-1, with TRBD2 identical over 7 bases. This CDR3 contains 16 residues. Trimming at V came to 4 bases and at J to 4 bases, leaving 10 bases not matched to a gene. Looked up from germline, CDR1 is MGHRA and CDR2 is YSYEKL. CDR3 sequence (DNA): TGCGCCAGCAGCCCTCTAGGCCGGCGGGAGTACAATGAGCAGTTCTTC. This encodes CASSPLGRREYNEQFF.

This clonotype was seen only once. The V call is TRBV12-3 or TRBV12-4, the J call TRBJ2-5, with D hard to call. The CDR3 has 15 amino acids. The V end was cut by 3 bases, the J end by 4 bases, with 15 bases between. DNA for the CDR3: TGTGCCAGCAGTTTCTCGGTAGGGCCTGGAGAGACCCAGTACTTC. It encodes CASSFSVGPGETQYF.

The genes are TRBV12-3 or TRBV12-4 and TRBJ2-7; D is undetermined. V shed 5 bases and J shed 4 bases, with 15 bases lying between them. CDR3 length equals 14 residues. The CDR3 bases are TGTGCCAGCAGTCCAACGCTGAACCCATACGAGCAGTACTTC. Protein: CASSPTLNPYEQYF.

This clonotype was counted a few times. The chain recombines TRBV4-3 with TRBJ2-1; 8 bases align to TRBD1. Unmatched junction bases numbered 8, after V lost 6 bases and J lost 4 bases. Germline assignment: CDR1 LGHNA and CDR2 YSLEER. The CDR3 contains 15 residues. For the CDR3, the DNA is TGCGCCAGCAGGGCGGACAGGGTCTCTTACAATGAGCAGTTCTTC. Translated: CASRADRVSYNEQFF.

With regard to this clonotype: Its ends do not fully match the called genes, so a read error is possible. V is TRBV20-1 and J is TRBJ2-1; 12 positions agree with TRBD2. Germline CDR1 and CDR2: DFQATT and SNEGSKA (reference sequence). The CDR3 covers 16 residues. The CDR3: CSASGLAGGIYNEQFF. The CDR3 DNA reads as TGCAGTGCTAGTGGCCTAGCGGGGGGGATCTACAATGAACAGTTCTTC.

This rearrangement joins TRBV5-1 to TRBJ1-2, with 8 bases identical to TRBD1. The trim removed 0 bases at V and 4 bases at J, leaving 8 bases unmatched. There are 16 residues in the CDR3. Germline V gene data show CDR1 as SGHRS and CDR2 as YFSETQ. This CDR3 is CASSLGNDRGAYGYTF. The DNA for the CDR3 is TGCGCCAGCAGCTTGGGAAATGACAGGGGAGCCTATGGCTACACCTTC. Filled out from reference TRBV5-1 and TRBJ1-2, the complete variable domain reads KAGVTQTPRYLIKTRGQQVTLSCSPISGHRSVSWYQQTPGQGLQFLFEYFSETQRNKGNFPGRFSGRQFSNSRSEMNVSTLELGDSALYLCASSLGNDRGAYGYTFGSGTRLTVV.

This clonotype was detected once. The V and J genes are TRBV20-1 and TRBJ1-5; TRBD1 agrees at 8 bases. The CDR3 sequence is 15 residues long. The germline gives CDR1 DFQATT, CDR2 SNEGSKA (reference sequence). The J segment lost 4 bases and the V segment lost 2 bases, leaving 7 bases of the junction unmatched. The CDR3 loop reads CSARWTGRVNQPQHF. The CDR3 nucleotides are TGCAGTGCTAGATGGACAGGGAGGGTTAATCAGCCCCAGCATTTT.

This clonotype came up a few times. The V and J genes are TRBV6-1 and TRBJ2-5; TRBD1 might be the D (5 bases). The J call is doubtful: the DNA matches TRBJ2-7 better. This CDR3 is 15 amino acids long. Germline assignment: CDR1 MNHNS and CDR2 SASEGT. The CDR3 loop reads CASSASWGSTDEQYF. Here the CDR3 DNA reads TGTGCCAGCAGCGCCTCCTGGGGCAGTACCGACGAGCAGTACTTC.

The CDR3 protein is CSAKPPGPSDIQYF. The CDR3 DNA is TGCAGTGCTAAACCGCCCGGACCCTCCGATATCCAGTACTTC. The chain links TRBV20-1 to TRBJ2-5, with D uncertain. The V gene lost 4 bases and the J gene lost 10 bases, with 22 bases spanning the gap. This CDR3 is built from 14 residues. The germline CDR1 and CDR2 sequences are DFQATT and SNEGSKA (reference sequence).

The V and J genes are TRBV5-1 and TRBJ2-5; 8 bases map to TRBD2. The CDR3 covers 17 residues. Trimming at V came to 3 bases and at J to 5 bases, leaving 15 bases not matched to a gene. Germline V gene data show CDR1 as SGHRS and CDR2 as YFSETQ. Here the CDR3 reads CASSWGSTGGLQETQYF. The CDR3, as DNA: TGCGCCAGCAGCTGGGGGTCGACGGGGGGGCTTCAGGAGACCCAGTACTTC.

The chain recombines TRBV7-2 with TRBJ2-1, with 10 bases identical to TRBD2. Germline V lookup: CDR1 SGHTA, CDR2 FQGNSA. J lost 10 bases, V lost 1 base, and 7 bases had no gene match. The CDR3 contains 15 residues. CDR3 sequence reads: CASSLGTSGSYEQFF. CDR3 DNA: TGTGCCAGCAGCTTAGGGACTAGCGGCTCCTACGAGCAGTTCTTC. Supplemented by reference TRBV7-2 and TRBJ2-1, the full variable domain reads GAGVSQSPSNKVTEKGKDVELRCDPISGHTALYWYRQSLGQGLEFLIYFQGNSAPDKSGLPSDRFSAERTGGSVSTLTIQRTQQEDSAVYLCASSLGTSGSYEQFFGPGTRLTVL.

This clonotype was seen just once. At one of its ends the junction is not consistent with the germline gene, which may arise from a read error. The gene calls are TRBV29-1 and TRBJ2-1; possible D gene TRBD1, 6 bases. CDR1 is SQVTM and CDR2 is ANQGSEA in the germline V gene. This CDR3 has 12 residues. For the CDR3, the DNA is TGCAGCGTTGTAAACAGGGCAAATGGGCAGTTCTTC. Encoded protein: CSVVNRANGQFF.

This clonotype was seen just once. V and J are TRBV24-1 and TRBJ1-1; 9 nucleotides match TRBD1. This CDR3 spans 16 amino acids. V shed 4 bases and J 5 bases; nucleotides not matched to a gene: 10. Germline CDR1 reads KGHDR; CDR2 reads SFDVKD. CDR3 coding DNA: TGTGCCACCAGTGAGTCGGGACAGGGAAGAGGGACTGAAGCTTTCTTT. This encodes CATSESGQGRGTEAFF.

This rearrangement joins TRBV20-1 to TRBJ2-1; D not certain. The DNA end is more similar to TRBJ2-7, so the J call may be wrong. Germline assignment: CDR1 DFQATT and CDR2 SNEGSKA (reference sequence). The CDR3 runs 16 residues. DNA for the CDR3: TGCAGTGCTAGAGGAAACGAGGTTTCGAGATACAATGAGCAGTACTTC. Its protein product is CSARGNEVSRYNEQYF.

This clonotype was detected once. The genes are TRBV7-6 and TRBJ1-6, with D possibly TRBD1 on 5 matching bases. Trimming cost V 5 bases and J 9 bases, with 11 bases left between them. Looked up from germline, CDR1 is SGHVS and CDR2 is FNYEAQ. CDR3 length: 13 residues. The CDR3 reads CASSAWGVSPLHF. CDR3 bases: TGTGCCAGCAGCGCCTGGGGGGTTTCACCCCTCCACTTT.

The V gene is TRBV25-1, the J gene TRBJ2-5; D unclear. V was trimmed by 1 base and J by 2 bases, leaving 5 bases between them. This CDR3 region has 13 residues. The germline gives CDR1 MGHDK, CDR2 SYGVNS. As DNA, the CDR3 is TGTGCCAGCAGTGAATTTAATCAAGAGACCCAGTACTTC. This sequence encodes CASSEFNQETQYF. The whole variable domain, filled in from reference TRBV25-1 and TRBJ2-5, reads EADIYQTPRYLVIGTGKKITLECSQTMGHDKMYWYQQDPGMELHLIHYSYGVNSTEKGDLSSESTVSRIRTEHFPLTLESARPSHTSQYLCASSEFNQETQYFGPGTRLLVL.

The chain employs TRBV7-2 and TRBJ2-7; D remains unclear. There are 13 residues in the CDR3. Germline V CDR1 and CDR2: SGHTA, FQGNSA. Trimming stripped 1 base from V and 7 bases from J, with 11 bases between. The CDR3, as DNA: TGTGCCAGCAGCTTAGATAGCAGTTTTGAGCAGTACTTC. Protein product: CASSLDSSFEQYF.

The rearrangement joins TRBV12-5 to TRBJ2-5, with no clear D. The J call may be faulty, since TRBJ2-7 better matches the DNA end. Germline CDR1 reads LGHNT; CDR2 reads FRNRAP. CDR3 length: 14 residues. The CDR3 coding sequence is TGTGCTAGTGGCCCCCTCGCCAGTGAGTACGAGCAGTACTTC. Amino acid sequence: CASGPLASEYEQYF.

The chain has TRBV20-1 and TRBJ2-1; D not resolved. This CDR3 has 16 residues. V dropped 1 base and J dropped 4 bases, with 17 bases sitting between them. Germline V gene lookup returns CDR1 DFQATT and CDR2 SNEGSKA (reference sequence). DNA of the CDR3: TGCAGTGCTAGAGTTAAGGACCCCCGAAGGTACAATGAGCAGTTCTTC. Residues: CSARVKDPRRYNEQFF.